Below, 25 T cell receptor beta chains from the same sample are listed, as sequenced in a study of CD8 T cells in Susac syndrome (dated by TCRdb to the late 2010s). Preparation of the library involved the immunoSEQ multiplex PCR assay. RNA was extracted using the RNeasy kit, and roughly 0.5 to 1 microgram was reverse transcribed with random hexamers. TCRdb cleaned the public reads at Q25 with fastp, built clones with MiXCR and kept in-frame beta chains. Each record represents a unique CDR3 protein, reported with the most common genes and DNA among its rows. Across this sample there are about 400,000 distinct CDR3 sequences, with 75% to 90% seen only once. Around 0.12% of the sample is held by the ten biggest clonotypes. What was sequenced was CD8+ T cells from PBMCs. These receptors came from a human donor with multiple sclerosis.

This chain joins TRBV3-1 and TRBJ2-7; a possible D gene is TRBD1 (5 bases). Germline V lookup: CDR1 LGHDT, CDR2 YNNKEL (reference sequence). Trimming pared 1 base from V and 1 base from J, leaving 8 bases between. The CDR3 contains 14 residues. The CDR3 coding sequence is TGTGCCAGCAGCCAAGGGGGCATGTCCTACGAGCAGTACTTC. Its protein is CASSQGGMSYEQYF.

The chain is built from TRBV6-5 and TRBJ2-7, with D possibly being TRBD1 or TRBD2 (5 bases each). Germline V gene lookup returns CDR1 MNHEY and CDR2 SVGAGI. Trimming stripped 5 bases from V and 11 bases from J, with 19 bases between. CDR3 length equals 13 residues. The CDR3 coding sequence is TGTGCCAGCAGTGATCCGGGGCCTCGGGTAAAGTACTTC. Its protein product is CASSDPGPRVKYF.

This clonotype was observed a few times. The rearrangement uses TRBV6-5 and TRBJ1-4; no clear D gene. V was trimmed by 4 bases and J by 4 bases, leaving 4 bases between them. This CDR3 has 12 residues. The germline V gene has CDR1 MNHEY and CDR2 SVGAGI. The CDR3 nucleotides read TGTGCCAGCAGTTCCGATAATGAAAAACTGTTTTTT. Residues: CASSSDNEKLFF.

The genes are TRBV27 and TRBJ1-3; D not certain. The V end lost 3 bases, the J end lost 8 bases, and 5 bases lay between the germline ends. CDR1 MNHEY and CDR2 SMNVEV come from the germline V gene (reference sequence). The CDR3 sequence is 11 residues long. CDR3 bases: TGTGCCAGCAGTTTCGGGGACACCATATATTTT. Encoded protein: CASSFGDTIYF.

The genes are TRBV29-1 and TRBJ2-1; D perhaps matches TRBD2 (6 bases). The CDR3 is made up of 15 amino acids. Germline assignment: CDR1 SQVTM and CDR2 ANQGSEA. V lost 5 bases and J lost 0, with 14 bases in between. CDR3 coding DNA: TGCAGCGTTTTAACTAGCTGGAGCTCCTACAATGAGCAGTTCTTC. Protein product: CSVLTSWSSYNEQFF.

The rearrangement uses TRBV27 and TRBJ2-3; 7 nucleotides line up with TRBD2. Germline assignment: CDR1 MNHEY and CDR2 SMNVEV (reference sequence). The CDR3 is made up of 15 amino acids. V dropped 3 bases and J dropped 2; count of bases not matched to a gene: 5. CDR3 residues: CASSLASGITDTQYF. The CDR3 DNA is TGTGCCAGCAGTTTGGCCAGCGGGATCACAGATACGCAGTATTTT.

The chain joins TRBV20-1 to TRBJ2-1; D is perhaps TRBD2 (6 bases). There are 15 residues in the CDR3. Trimming took off 0 bases at V and 2 bases at J, with 11 bases between the two ends. Germline V lookup: CDR1 DFQATT, CDR2 SNEGSKA (reference sequence). The CDR3 sequence: CSARDIGRPYNEQFF. In DNA form, the CDR3 reads TGCAGTGCTAGAGATATAGGGAGGCCCTACAATGAGCAGTTCTTC.

Regarding this clonotype: The junction and the germline gene differ at one end; a read error may be behind it. This rearrangement joins TRBV7-3 to TRBJ2-2, with D possibly TRBD2 on 6 matching bases. Per germline, CDR1 SGHTA and CDR2 FQGTGA. The CDR3 covers 14 residues. The CDR3 region is CASSLWVGTGGLFF. In DNA form, the CDR3 reads TGTGCCAGCAGCTTATGGGTTGGAACCGGGGGGCTGTTTTTT. The whole variable domain, remainder taken from reference TRBV7-3 and TRBJ2-2, is GAGVSQTPSNKVTEKGKYVELRCDPISGHTALYWYRQSLGQGPEFLIYFQGTGAADDSGLPNDRFFAVRPEGSVSTLKIQRTERGDSAVYLCASSLWVGTGGLFFGEGSRLTVL.

The chain has TRBV29-1 and TRBJ1-4, with TRBD1 matching 7 bases. The CDR3 runs 13 residues. Germline lookup yields CDR1 SQVTM and CDR2 ANQGSEA. Trimming at V came to 2 bases and at J to 8 bases, leaving 5 bases not matched to a gene. CDR3 bases: TGCAGCGTTGAAAGTACAGGGGTCGAAAAACTGTTTTTT. This encodes CSVESTGVEKLFF. The entire variable domain, with the rest obtained from reference TRBV29-1 and TRBJ1-4, is as follows: SAVISQKPSRDICQRGTSLTIQCQVDSQVTMMFWYRQQPGQSLTLIATANQGSEATYESGFVIDKFPISRPNLTFSTLTVSNMSPEDSSIYLCSVESTGVEKLFFGSGTQLSVL.

The chain uses TRBV12-3 or TRBV12-4 and TRBJ1-1; D unclear. This CDR3 spans 14 amino acids. V was cut by 0 bases and J by 2 bases, with 7 bases left in between. In DNA form, the CDR3 reads TGTGCCAGCAGTTTAGCCGACGCTAACACTGAAGCTTTCTTT. This sequence encodes CASSLADANTEAFF.

The genes are TRBV6-1 and TRBJ2-6; D unresolved. This CDR3 is built from 14 residues. V lost 0 bases and J 4 bases, leaving 4 bases between the germline ends. Germline V gene lookup returns CDR1 MNHNS and CDR2 SASEGT. The CDR3, as DNA: TGTGCCAGCAGTGAAGCTGGGGGGGCCAACGTCCTGACTTTC. Its translation is CASSEAGGANVLTF.

The rearrangement uses TRBV27 and TRBJ2-5; D gene ambiguous. Trimming removed 3 bases at V and 2 bases at J, with 10 bases between. Per germline, CDR1 MNHEY and CDR2 SMNVEV (reference sequence). CDR3 length: 14 residues. As DNA, the CDR3 is TGTGCCAGCAGTTTTGGTCCGATACAAGAGACCCAGTACTTC. As protein: CASSFGPIQETQYF.

The V gene is TRBV28, the J gene TRBJ2-7; D uncertain. The ends were cut back, 6 bases at V and 3 bases at J, with 18 bases in the middle. The CDR3 has 15 residues. Germline CDR1 is MDHEN and CDR2 is SYDVKM. The CDR3 loop reads CASRAGPSTYYEQYF. CDR3 bases: TGTGCCAGCAGGGCTGGACCGAGCACTTACTACGAGCAGTACTTC. Looking up the rest from reference TRBV28 and TRBJ2-7 gives the full variable domain: DVKVTQSSRYLVKRTGEKVFLECVQDMDHENMFWYRQDPGLGLRLIYFSYDVKMKEKGDIPEGYSVSREKKERFSLILESASTNQTSMYLCASRAGPSTYYEQYFGPGTRLTVT.

The V and J genes are TRBV6-2 or TRBV6-3 and TRBJ2-1, with TRBD2 matching 9 bases. Germline V gene sequence: CDR1 MNHEY, CDR2 SVGEGT. The CDR3 has 15 residues. The trim removed 6 bases at V and 10 bases at J, leaving 13 bases unmatched. The CDR3 loop reads CASSSVLAGVGEQFF. For the CDR3, the DNA is TGTGCCAGCAGCTCCGTACTAGCGGGCGTGGGGGAGCAGTTCTTC.

This chain links TRBV7-9 with TRBJ2-1; D is perhaps TRBD1 or TRBD2 (5 bases each). The V and J ends lost 5 bases and 4 bases respectively, with 12 bases between them. The CDR3 sequence is 14 residues long. Germline assignment: CDR1 SEHNR and CDR2 FQNEAQ (reference sequence). CDR3 sequence: CASSPRDGYNEQFF. In DNA, the CDR3 is TGTGCCAGCAGCCCCAGGGACGGGTACAATGAGCAGTTCTTC.

The chain has TRBV12-3 or TRBV12-4 and TRBJ2-1; TRBD1 or TRBD2 may be the D gene (6 bases each). Trimming stripped 11 bases from V and 0 bases from J, with 14 bases between. The CDR3 length is 14 residues. The CDR3, as DNA: TGTGCCGCGTTAGCGGACAGCTCCTACAATGAGCAGTTCTTC. This translates into CAALADSSYNEQFF.

The rearrangement uses TRBV5-1 and TRBJ1-1, with D uncertain. There are 14 residues in the CDR3. With 4 bases removed from V and 0 bases from J, the gap between germline ends came to 10 bases. CDR1 is SGHRS, CDR2 YFSETQ, per germline. CDR3 region: CASSTGVMNTEAFF. DNA for the CDR3: TGCGCCAGCAGCACCGGTGTCATGAACACTGAAGCTTTCTTT.

This rearrangement joins TRBV25-1 to TRBJ2-5; 7 nucleotides match TRBD1. V trimming: 3 bases; J trimming: 2 bases; junction bases outside the gene matches: 0. The length of the CDR3 is 13 residues. Per germline, CDR1 MGHDK and CDR2 SYGVNS. CDR3 loop: CASSDRGQETQYF. CDR3 bases: TGTGCCAGCAGTGACAGGGGGCAAGAGACCCAGTACTTC. The full variable domain, with the rest looked up from reference TRBV25-1 and TRBJ2-5, is EADIYQTPRYLVIGTGKKITLECSQTMGHDKMYWYQQDPGMELHLIHYSYGVNSTEKGDLSSESTVSRIRTEHFPLTLESARPSHTSQYLCASSDRGQETQYFGPGTRLLVL.

This clonotype has just one count. The chain joins TRBV2 to TRBJ1-1, with unresolved D. V was trimmed by 8 bases and J by 5 bases, leaving 12 bases between them. Germline V gives CDR1 SNHLY, CDR2 FYNNEI. The CDR3 consists of 12 residues. DNA of the CDR3: TGTGCCAGCCGCGGAGTTAGAACTGAAGCTTTCTTT. Translation: CASRGVRTEAFF. Full variable domain (remainder filled in from reference TRBV2 and TRBJ1-1): EPEVTQTPSHQVTQMGQEVILRCVPISNHLYFYWYRQILGQKVEFLVSFYNNEISEKSEIFDDQFSVERPDGSNFTLKIRSTKLEDSAMYFCASRGVRTEAFFGQGTRLTVV.

This clonotype was recorded only once. This chain links TRBV5-4 with TRBJ2-7; 7 nucleotides align to TRBD1. Germline loops: CDR1 SGHNT, CDR2 YYREEE (reference sequence). V gave up 3 bases and J gave up 4 bases; unmatched junction bases: 4. There are 13 residues in the CDR3. CDR3 amino acids: CASSSTGEYEQYF. CDR3 DNA sequence: TGTGCCAGCAGCTCCACAGGGGAGTACGAGCAGTACTTC.

The chain employs TRBV11-2 and TRBJ1-5, with 7 bases fitting TRBD1. The V gene end was trimmed by 4 bases and the J gene end by 6 bases; junction bases not matched to a gene: 12. Per the germline V gene, CDR1 is SGHAT and CDR2 is FQNNGV. This CDR3 comprises 16 residues. CDR3: CASSSMMTGPSQPQHF. CDR3 nucleotides: TGTGCCAGCAGCTCGATGATGACAGGGCCAAGTCAGCCCCAGCATTTT.

The chain is built from TRBV19 and TRBJ1-6, with D unclear. V was cut by 3 bases and J by 7 bases, with 7 bases left in between. The CDR3 is made up of 13 amino acids. CDR1 is LNHDA, CDR2 SQIVND, per germline (reference sequence). CDR3 loop: CASSIWANSPLHF. In DNA form, the CDR3 reads TGTGCCAGTAGTATTTGGGCCAATTCACCCCTCCACTTT.

The genes are TRBV3-1 and TRBJ1-2; TRBD1 matches 8 bases. The CDR3 spans 17 residues. Trimming cost V 1 base and J 5 bases; bases outside gene matches: 12. CDR1 is LGHDT and CDR2 is YNNKEL in the germline V gene (reference sequence). The CDR3 DNA reads as TGTGCCAGCAGCCAAGCCGGACAGGGAAAGGGGCGATATGGCTACACCTTC. This translates into CASSQAGQGKGRYGYTF. Full variable domain (remainder filled in from reference TRBV3-1 and TRBJ1-2): DTAVSQTPKYLVTQMGNDKSIKCEQNLGHDTMYWYKQDSKKFLKIMFSYNNKELIINETVPNRFSPKSPDKAHLNLHINSLELGDSAVYFCASSQAGQGKGRYGYTFGSGTRLTVV.

This clonotype has just a few counts. The germline gene is not matched at one end of the junction; a read error may be the cause. The chain employs TRBV7-2 and TRBJ2-1; the D gene is possibly TRBD1 (5 bases). Germline loops: CDR1 SGHTA, CDR2 FQGNSA. The CDR3 extends over 11 amino acids. The CDR3 here is CASSPGQGELF. The CDR3 DNA follows: TGTGCCAGCAGCCCTGGGCAGGGTGAGCTCTTC.

This clonotype has just one count. CDR3 protein: CASSFGTGGSPLHF. The DNA of the CDR3 is TGTGCCAGCAGCTTTGGGACAGGGGGCTCACCCCTCCACTTT. The genes are TRBV13 and TRBJ1-6; 12 bases are a match to TRBD1. The CDR3 totals 14 residues. Germline assignment: CDR1 PRHDT and CDR2 FYEKMQ (reference sequence). V was pared by 3 bases and J by 10 bases, with 1 base of the junction left unmatched.